This T cell receptor (beta chain) appears in the sequencing data of a study of cytomegalovirus exposure and HLA in healthy donors. Background on the study: A data release that came early held roughly 90 million unique TCRs from HLA-typed donors. Among over 350 genotyped donors, around 81% fell in the Caucasian-associated ancestry cluster.

Points on this clone: What it binds is not known.

With 5 bases clipped from V and 2 bases from J, the junction kept 2 bases outside the gene matches. The CDR3 covers 13 residues. CDR1 and CDR2 from the germline V gene are PRHDT and FYEKMQ (reference sequence). Whole-study results and caveats: The authors assumed roughly uniform sequencing depth across donors for presence/absence analyses. Later on, an analysis tied approximately 17,000 TCR beta sequences to HLA alleles at 0.05 false discovery rate.

This PCR relied on a set of 60 Vbeta primers and 13 Jbeta primers. Assay: immunoSEQ multiplex PCR; the TCRdb copy retains only in-frame clones and omits some. The table shows roughly 190,000 clones, with around 78% occurring only once. Sequencing input: PBMCs. The clonotype originates from a woman between 25 and 40 years old in good health and CMV-seropositive. J is TRBJ2-7 and V is TRBV13, with TRBD1 matching over 8 bases. DNA of the CDR3: TGTGCCAGCAGCGCACAGGGGGCCTACGAGCAGTACTTC. It encodes CASSAQGAYEQYF.